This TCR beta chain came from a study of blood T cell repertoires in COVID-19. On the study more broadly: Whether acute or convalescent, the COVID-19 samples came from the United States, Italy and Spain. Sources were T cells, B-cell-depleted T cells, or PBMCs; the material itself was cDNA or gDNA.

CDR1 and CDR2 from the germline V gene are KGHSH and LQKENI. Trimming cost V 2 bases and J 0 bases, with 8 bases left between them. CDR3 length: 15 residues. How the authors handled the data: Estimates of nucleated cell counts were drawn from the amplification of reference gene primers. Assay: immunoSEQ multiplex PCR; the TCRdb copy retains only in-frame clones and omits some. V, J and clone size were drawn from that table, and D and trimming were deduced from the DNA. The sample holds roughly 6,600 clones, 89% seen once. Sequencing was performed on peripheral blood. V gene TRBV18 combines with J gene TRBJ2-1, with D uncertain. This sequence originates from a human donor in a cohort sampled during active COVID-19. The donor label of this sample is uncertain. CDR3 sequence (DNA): TGTGCCAGCTCACCAAGGCGGTCCTCCTACAATGAGCAGTTCTTC. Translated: CASSPRRSSYNEQFF.